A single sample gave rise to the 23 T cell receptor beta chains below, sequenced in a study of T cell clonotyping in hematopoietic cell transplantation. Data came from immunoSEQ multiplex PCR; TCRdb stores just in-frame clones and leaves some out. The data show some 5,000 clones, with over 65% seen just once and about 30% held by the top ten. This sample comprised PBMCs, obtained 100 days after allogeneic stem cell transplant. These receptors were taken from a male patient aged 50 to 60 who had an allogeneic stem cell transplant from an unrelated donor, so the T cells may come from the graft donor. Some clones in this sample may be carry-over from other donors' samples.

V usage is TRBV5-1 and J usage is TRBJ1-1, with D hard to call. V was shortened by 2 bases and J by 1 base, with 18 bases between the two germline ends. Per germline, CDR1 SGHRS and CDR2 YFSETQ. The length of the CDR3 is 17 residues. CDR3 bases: TGCGCCAGCAGCTTTGGCCACTACTCTGGGCAGAACACTGAAGCTTTCTTT. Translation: CASSFGHYSGQNTEAFF.

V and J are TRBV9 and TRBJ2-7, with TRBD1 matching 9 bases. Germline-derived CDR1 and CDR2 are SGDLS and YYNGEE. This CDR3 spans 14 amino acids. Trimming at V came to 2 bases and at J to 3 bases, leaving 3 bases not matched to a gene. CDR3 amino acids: CASSVGTGNYEQYF. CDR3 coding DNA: TGTGCCAGCAGCGTCGGGACAGGGAACTACGAGCAGTACTTC.

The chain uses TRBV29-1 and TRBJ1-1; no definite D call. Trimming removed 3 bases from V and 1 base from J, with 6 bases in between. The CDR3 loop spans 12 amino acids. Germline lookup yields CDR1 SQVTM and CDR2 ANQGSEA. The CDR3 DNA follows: TGCAGCGTTGATGCCGGGAACACTGAAGCTTTCTTT. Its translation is CSVDAGNTEAFF.

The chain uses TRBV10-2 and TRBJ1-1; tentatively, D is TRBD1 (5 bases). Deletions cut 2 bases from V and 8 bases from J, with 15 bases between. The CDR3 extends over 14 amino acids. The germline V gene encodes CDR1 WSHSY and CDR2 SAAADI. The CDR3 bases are TGCGCCAGCAGTGAGACCTCGACAGATAGAGAAGCTTTCTTT. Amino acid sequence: CASSETSTDREAFF.

DNA of the CDR3: TGTGCCAGCAGTTACGTAGGTGGAGCCTACGAGCAGTACTTC. Translated: CASSYVGGAYEQYF. The V gene is TRBV6-6, the J gene TRBJ2-7; unclear D gene. CDR3 length equals 14 residues. Trimming left V 2 bases short and J 2 bases short, with 10 bases between. Germline CDR1 and CDR2: MNHNY and SVGAGI (reference sequence).

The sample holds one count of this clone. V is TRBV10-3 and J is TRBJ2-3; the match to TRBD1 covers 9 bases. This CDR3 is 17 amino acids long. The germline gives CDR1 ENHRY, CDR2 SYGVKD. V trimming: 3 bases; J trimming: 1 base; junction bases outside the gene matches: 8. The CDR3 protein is CAISDPQRTGGTDTQYF. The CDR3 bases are TGTGCCATCAGTGACCCACAAAGGACAGGGGGCACAGATACGCAGTATTTT.

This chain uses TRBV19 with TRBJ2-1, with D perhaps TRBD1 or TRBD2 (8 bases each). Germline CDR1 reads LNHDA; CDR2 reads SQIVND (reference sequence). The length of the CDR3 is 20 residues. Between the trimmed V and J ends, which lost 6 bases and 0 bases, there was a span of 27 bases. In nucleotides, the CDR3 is TGTGCCAGTAGGCCCCGCGGGGGGACAGGCCTGTCGAGCTCCTACAATGAGCAGTTCTTC. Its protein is CASRPRGGTGLSSSYNEQFF.

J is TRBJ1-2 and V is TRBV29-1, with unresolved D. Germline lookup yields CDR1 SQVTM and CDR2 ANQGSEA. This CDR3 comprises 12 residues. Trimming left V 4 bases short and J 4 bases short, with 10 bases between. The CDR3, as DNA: TGCAGCGTTGGTGGGAAGTTCTATGGCTACACCTTC. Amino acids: CSVGGKFYGYTF.

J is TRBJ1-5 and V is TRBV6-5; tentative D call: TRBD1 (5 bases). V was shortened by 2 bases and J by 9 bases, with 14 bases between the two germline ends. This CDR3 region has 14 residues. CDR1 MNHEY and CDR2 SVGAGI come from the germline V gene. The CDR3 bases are TGTGCCAGCAGTTACAGGGGACTGCGGTCGCCCCAGCATTTT. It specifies CASSYRGLRSPQHF.

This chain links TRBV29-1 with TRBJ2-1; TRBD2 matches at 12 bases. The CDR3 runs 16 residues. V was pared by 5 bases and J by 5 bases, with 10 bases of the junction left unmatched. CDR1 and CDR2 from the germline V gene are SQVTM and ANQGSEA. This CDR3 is CSVPRASGGANNEQFF. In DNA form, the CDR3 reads TGCAGCGTTCCGAGGGCTAGCGGGGGGGCCAACAATGAGCAGTTCTTC.

The CDR3 coding sequence is TGCGCCAGCAGCTTTGGCCCACAGGGATGGAACACTGAAGCTTTCTTT. Protein: CASSFGPQGWNTEAFF. The chain employs TRBV5-1 and TRBJ1-1, with D possibly TRBD1 on 6 matching bases. Germline loops: CDR1 SGHRS, CDR2 YFSETQ. The germline V and J ends were trimmed by 2 bases and 1 base, with 15 bases remaining between them. The CDR3 consists of 16 residues. Using reference TRBV5-1 and TRBJ1-1 for the parts outside the CDR3, the full variable domain is KAGVTQTPRYLIKTRGQQVTLSCSPISGHRSVSWYQQTPGQGLQFLFEYFSETQRNKGNFPGRFSGRQFSNSRSEMNVSTLELGDSALYLCASSFGPQGWNTEAFFGQGTRLTVV.

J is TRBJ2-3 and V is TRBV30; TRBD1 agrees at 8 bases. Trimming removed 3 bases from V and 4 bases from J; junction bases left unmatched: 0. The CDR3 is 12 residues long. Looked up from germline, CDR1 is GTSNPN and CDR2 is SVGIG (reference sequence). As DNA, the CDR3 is TGTGCCTGGAGGGGACAGGCAGATACGCAGTATTTT. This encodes CAWRGQADTQYF.

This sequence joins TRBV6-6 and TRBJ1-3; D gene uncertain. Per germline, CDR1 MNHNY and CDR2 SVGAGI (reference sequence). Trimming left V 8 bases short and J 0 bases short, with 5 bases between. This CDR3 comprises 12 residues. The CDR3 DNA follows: TGTGCCAGCGCAGACTCTGGAAACACCATATATTTT. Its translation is CASADSGNTIYF.

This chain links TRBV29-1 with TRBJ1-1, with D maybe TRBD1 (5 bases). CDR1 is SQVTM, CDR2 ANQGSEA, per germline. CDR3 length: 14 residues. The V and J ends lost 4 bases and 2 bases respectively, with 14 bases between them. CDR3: CSVASAGYNTEAFF. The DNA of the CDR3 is TGCAGCGTTGCATCGGCAGGGTATAACACTGAAGCTTTCTTT.

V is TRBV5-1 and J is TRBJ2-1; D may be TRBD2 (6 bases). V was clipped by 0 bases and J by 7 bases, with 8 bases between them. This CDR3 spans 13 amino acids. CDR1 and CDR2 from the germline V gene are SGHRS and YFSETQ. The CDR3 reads CASSLVGGNEQFF. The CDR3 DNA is TGCGCCAGCAGCTTGGTTGGGGGGAATGAGCAGTTCTTC.

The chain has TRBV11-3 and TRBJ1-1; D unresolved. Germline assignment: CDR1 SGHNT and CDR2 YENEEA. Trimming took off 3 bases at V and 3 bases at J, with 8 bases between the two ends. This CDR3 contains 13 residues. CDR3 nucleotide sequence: TGTGCCAGCAGCTTGTGGCAGTACACTGAAGCTTTCTTT. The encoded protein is CASSLWQYTEAFF.

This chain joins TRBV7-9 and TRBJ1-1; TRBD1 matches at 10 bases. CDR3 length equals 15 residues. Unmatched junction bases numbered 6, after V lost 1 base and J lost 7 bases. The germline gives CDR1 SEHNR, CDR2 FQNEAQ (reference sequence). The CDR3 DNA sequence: TGTGCCAGCAGCTTAGAGGGGACAGGGGTCCTTGAAGCTTTCTTT. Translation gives CASSLEGTGVLEAFF.

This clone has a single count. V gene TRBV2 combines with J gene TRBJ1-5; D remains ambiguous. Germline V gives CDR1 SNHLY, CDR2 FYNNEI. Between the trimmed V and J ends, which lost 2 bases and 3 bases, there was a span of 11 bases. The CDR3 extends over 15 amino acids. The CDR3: CASSERSQPNQPQHF. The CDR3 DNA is TGTGCCAGCAGTGAACGTTCGCAGCCCAATCAGCCCCAGCATTTT.

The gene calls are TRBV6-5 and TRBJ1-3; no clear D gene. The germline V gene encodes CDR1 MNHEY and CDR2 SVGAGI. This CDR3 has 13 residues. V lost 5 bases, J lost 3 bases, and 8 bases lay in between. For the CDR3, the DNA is TGTGCCAGCAGTCCGTGGGGTGGAAACACCATATATTTT. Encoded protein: CASSPWGGNTIYF.

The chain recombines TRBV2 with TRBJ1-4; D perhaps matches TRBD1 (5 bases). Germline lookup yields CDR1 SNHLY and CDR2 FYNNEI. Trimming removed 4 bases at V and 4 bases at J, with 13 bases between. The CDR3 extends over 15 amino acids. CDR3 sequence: CASSARTGRNEKLFF. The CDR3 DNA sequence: TGTGCCAGCAGTGCTAGAACGGGGCGTAATGAAAAACTGTTTTTT. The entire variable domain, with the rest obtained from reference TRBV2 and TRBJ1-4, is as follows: EPEVTQTPSHQVTQMGQEVILRCVPISNHLYFYWYRQILGQKVEFLVSFYNNEISEKSEIFDDQFSVERPDGSNFTLKIRSTKLEDSAMYFCASSARTGRNEKLFFGSGTQLSVL.

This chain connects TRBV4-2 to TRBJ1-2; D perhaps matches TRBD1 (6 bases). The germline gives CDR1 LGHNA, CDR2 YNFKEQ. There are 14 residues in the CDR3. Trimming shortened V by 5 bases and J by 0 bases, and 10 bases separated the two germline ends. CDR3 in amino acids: CASSLRQANYGYTF. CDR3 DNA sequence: TGTGCCAGCAGCTTACGACAGGCTAACTATGGCTACACCTTC.

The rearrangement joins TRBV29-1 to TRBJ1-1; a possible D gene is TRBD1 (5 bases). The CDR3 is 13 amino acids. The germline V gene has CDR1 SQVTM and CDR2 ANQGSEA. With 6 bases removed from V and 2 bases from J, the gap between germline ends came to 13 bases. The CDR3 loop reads CSVAAQANTEAFF. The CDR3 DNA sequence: TGCAGCGTAGCAGCACAGGCTAACACTGAAGCTTTCTTT.

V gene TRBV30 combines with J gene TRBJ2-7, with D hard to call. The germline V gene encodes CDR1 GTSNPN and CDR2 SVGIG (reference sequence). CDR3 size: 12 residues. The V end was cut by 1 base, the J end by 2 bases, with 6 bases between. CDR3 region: CAWSADAYEQYF. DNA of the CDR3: TGTGCCTGGAGTGCAGATGCCTACGAGCAGTACTTC.